One and the same sample provided the 7 T cell receptor beta chains below, sequenced in a study of T cells after posttransplantation cyclophosphamide. Clones were sequenced by immunoSEQ multiplex PCR, and TCRdb holds only the in-frame ones, with some missing. This table holds more than 3,000 clones, 95% to 96% found once. Input material: naive CD8+ T cells sorted from PBMCs. The receptors were sampled from a woman between 45 and 65 years old in good health and a related stem cell transplant donor.

The chain carries TRBV5-8 and TRBJ2-7, with D tentatively TRBD1 (5 bases). This CDR3 contains 16 residues. CDR1 SGHTS and CDR2 YDEGEE come from the germline V gene. Trimming pared 4 bases from V and 0 bases from J, leaving 17 bases between. CDR3 nucleotide sequence: TGTGCCAGCAGCACTGGGGCGGAATGGACCTCCTACGAGCAGTACTTC. Amino acids: CASSTGAEWTSYEQYF.

J is TRBJ1-4 and V is TRBV23-1, with D tentatively TRBD1 (5 bases). TRBV23-1 is known as an ORF, though its function is uncertain. This CDR3 is built from 14 residues. The V gene lost 6 bases and the J gene lost 8 bases, with 16 bases spanning the gap. The CDR3 DNA reads as TGCGCCAGCAGGATCAGGGAGGTTAGCGAAAAACTGTTTTTT. Translation gives CASRIREVSEKLFF.

The V call is TRBV6-5, the J call TRBJ1-1, with D uncertain. With 6 bases removed from V and 5 bases from J, the gap between germline ends came to 7 bases. CDR1 is MNHEY, CDR2 SVGAGI, per germline. CDR3 size: 11 residues. For the CDR3, the DNA is TGTGCCAGCAGGACGAGGACTGAAGCTTTCTTT. Translation: CASRTRTEAFF.

V gene TRBV19 combines with J gene TRBJ1-1, with 7 nucleotides matching TRBD1. Unmatched junction bases numbered 6, after V lost 6 bases and J lost 5 bases. This CDR3 comprises 13 residues. Germline V gene lookup returns CDR1 LNHDA and CDR2 SQIVND (reference sequence). CDR3 coding DNA: TGTGCCAGTAGCATACAGGGGTGGACTGAAGCTTTCTTT. This encodes CASSIQGWTEAFF.

V and J are TRBV6-5 and TRBJ1-1; D gene unclear. V was cut by 7 bases and J by 0 bases, with 15 bases left in between. The CDR3 is 15 amino acids. Germline V lookup: CDR1 MNHEY, CDR2 SVGAGI. CDR3 amino acids: CASTSAEALNTEAFF. The CDR3 DNA is TGTGCCAGCACCTCCGCGGAGGCGCTGAACACTGAAGCTTTCTTT.

This chain joins TRBV4-1 and TRBJ2-5; TRBD1 matches 8 bases. The germline V gene has CDR1 MGHRA and CDR2 YSYEKL. The V gene end was trimmed by 4 bases and the J gene end by 1 base; junction bases not matched to a gene: 2. The CDR3 consists of 14 residues. Here the CDR3 DNA reads TGCGCCAGCAGCCCGGACAGGGCCCAAGAGACCCAGTACTTC. Translating it yields CASSPDRAQETQYF.

This clone has only one observation. The V call is TRBV27, the J call TRBJ2-2; 10 bases are a match to TRBD2. J was trimmed by 6 bases and V by 4 bases; bases with no gene match: 5. Germline V CDR1 and CDR2: MNHEY, SMNVEV (reference sequence). CDR3 length equals 15 residues. CDR3 region: CASSWLAGVAGELFF. Here the CDR3 DNA reads TGTGCCAGCAGTTGGCTAGCGGGAGTGGCCGGGGAGCTGTTTTTT.